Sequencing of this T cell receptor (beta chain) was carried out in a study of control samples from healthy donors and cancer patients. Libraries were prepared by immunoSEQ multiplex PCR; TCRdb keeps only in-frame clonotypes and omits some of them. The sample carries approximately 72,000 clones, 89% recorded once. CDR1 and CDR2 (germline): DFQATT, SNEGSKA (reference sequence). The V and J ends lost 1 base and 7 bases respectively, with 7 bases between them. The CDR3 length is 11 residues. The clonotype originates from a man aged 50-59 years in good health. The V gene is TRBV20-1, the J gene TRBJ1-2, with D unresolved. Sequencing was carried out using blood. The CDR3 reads CSARGKVGYTF. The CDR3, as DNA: TGCAGTGCTAGAGGGAAGGTTGGCTACACCTTC.